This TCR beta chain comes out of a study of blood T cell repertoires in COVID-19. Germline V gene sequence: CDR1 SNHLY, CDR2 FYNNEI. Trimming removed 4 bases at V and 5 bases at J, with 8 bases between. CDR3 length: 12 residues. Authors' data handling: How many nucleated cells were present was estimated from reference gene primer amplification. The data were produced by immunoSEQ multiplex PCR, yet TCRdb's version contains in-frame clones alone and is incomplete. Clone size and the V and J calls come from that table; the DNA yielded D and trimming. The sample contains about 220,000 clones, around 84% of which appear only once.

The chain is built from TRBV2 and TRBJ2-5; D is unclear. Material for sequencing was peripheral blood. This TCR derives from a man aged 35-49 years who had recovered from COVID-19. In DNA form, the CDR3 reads TGTGCCAGCAGTGTTTTCGAGGAGACCCAGTACTTC. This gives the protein CASSVFEETQYF.